The 25 T cell receptor beta chains below were found in one sample sequenced in a study of shared clonotypes between healthy human individuals. TCRdb's copy holds only in-frame clones and misses some; the assay was immunoSEQ multiplex PCR. Of approximately 100,000 clones in the sample, about 63% were seen once. Sequencing was done on a sample of memory CD8+ T cells sorted from blood. Specified subset: CD45RO+ cells pooled with CCR7-negative TemRA cells. The receptors were gathered from a woman aged 30 to 39 in good health.

This chain uses TRBV15 with TRBJ1-1, with D perhaps TRBD1 (6 bases). The CDR3 totals 15 residues. V was clipped by 2 bases and J by 1 base, with 11 bases between them. Germline CDR1 is LNHNV and CDR2 is YYDKDF (reference sequence). This chain's CDR3 is CATSRLQGGNTEAFF. Here the CDR3 DNA reads TGTGCCACCAGCAGACTACAGGGTGGGAACACTGAAGCTTTCTTT.

The chain is built from TRBV5-4 and TRBJ1-1; TRBD1 agrees at 8 bases. V lost 3 bases, J lost 5 bases, and 9 bases stayed unmatched. This CDR3 is 15 amino acids long. Germline CDR1 reads SGHNT; CDR2 reads YYREEE (reference sequence). CDR3 region: CASSSKGQGTTEAFF. DNA for the CDR3: TGTGCCAGCAGCTCCAAAGGACAGGGCACAACTGAAGCTTTCTTT.

The chain links TRBV7-3 to TRBJ1-4; no clear D. The CDR3 totals 15 residues. Trimming cost V 2 bases and J 5 bases, with 12 bases left between them. Germline assignment: CDR1 SGHTA and CDR2 FQGTGA. As DNA, the CDR3 is TGTGCCAGCAGCTTACCGGAGATTCCGAATGAAAAACTGTTTTTT. Translating gives CASSLPEIPNEKLFF.

The rearrangement links TRBV19 to TRBJ2-7; D is perhaps TRBD1 (5 bases). The germline gives CDR1 LNHDA, CDR2 SQIVND (reference sequence). V was clipped by 2 bases and J by 3 bases, with 8 bases between them. This CDR3 comprises 13 residues. The CDR3 loop reads CASSINTGYEQYF. The CDR3 region has the DNA TGTGCCAGTAGTATAAATACAGGCTACGAGCAGTACTTC.

A word on this clone: The sample has other DNA sequences that encode this CDR3 too. The chain is built from TRBV10-2 and TRBJ2-2; D gene unclear. V shed 7 bases and J shed 5 bases, with 5 bases lying between them. CDR3 size: 11 residues. Germline CDR1 and CDR2: WSHSY and SAAADI. This CDR3 is CASKSTGELFF. CDR3 sequence (DNA): TGCGCCAGCAAGTCGACCGGGGAGCTGTTTTTT.

This clone was counted only a few times. J is TRBJ2-7 and V is TRBV5-1; D is possibly TRBD1 or TRBD2 (6 bases each). From germline, CDR1 is SGHRS and CDR2 YFSETQ. V lost 4 bases and J 2 bases, leaving 19 bases between the germline ends. CDR3 length: 16 amino acids. The chain's CDR3 is CASSRLDGGTPYEQYF. The CDR3 DNA is TGCGCCAGCAGCAGGTTGGACGGGGGCACCCCCTACGAGCAGTACTTC.

This clone came up a few times. V usage is TRBV30 and J usage is TRBJ1-2; tentatively, D is TRBD1 (6 bases). With 1 base removed from V and 8 bases from J, the gap between germline ends came to 17 bases. This CDR3 is 14 amino acids long. Germline CDR1 is GTSNPN and CDR2 is SVGIG (reference sequence). The CDR3 sequence is CAWSGLGHKMGYTF. Here the CDR3 DNA reads TGTGCCTGGAGTGGTCTGGGACACAAGATGGGCTACACCTTC.

This clone was seen a few times. This sequence joins TRBV10-3 and TRBJ2-1, with D possibly TRBD2 on 5 matching bases. Trimming shortened V by 4 bases and J by 3 bases, and 10 bases separated the two germline ends. Germline V gives CDR1 ENHRY, CDR2 SYGVKD. The CDR3 is made up of 14 amino acids. The CDR3 coding sequence is TGTGCCATCAGTGGAGGGAGAGACTACAATGAGCAGTTCTTC. This sequence encodes CAISGGRDYNEQFF.

The rearrangement joins TRBV5-1 to TRBJ2-7; maybe TRBD1 (6 bases). The CDR3 is 13 residues long. CDR1 SGHRS and CDR2 YFSETQ come from the germline V gene. Trimming pared 3 bases from V and 3 bases from J, leaving 10 bases between. CDR3 sequence (DNA): TGCGCCAGCAGCTGCGACAGGTGCTACGAGCAGTACTTC. Translation gives CASSCDRCYEQYF.

Many counts were recorded for this clone. The chain has TRBV11-2 and TRBJ1-1; TRBD1 might be the D (5 bases). V lost 6 bases and J 0 bases, leaving 17 bases between the germline ends. The CDR3 sequence is 16 residues long. Germline loops: CDR1 SGHAT, CDR2 FQNNGV. In DNA form, the CDR3 reads TGTGCCAGCAGAATTGAACGGGGGGGGTTGAACACTGAAGCTTTCTTT. Translating it yields CASRIERGGLNTEAFF.

This clone occurred once. CDR3 sequence: CASSYEGARNTEAFF. In DNA form, the CDR3 reads TGTGCCAGCAGTTACGAGGGGGCGCGGAACACTGAAGCTTTCTTT. The V and J genes are TRBV6-5 and TRBJ1-1; 7 bases match TRBD1. The CDR3 is 15 amino acids. The J segment lost 1 base and the V segment lost 2 bases, leaving 4 bases of the junction unmatched. Germline V CDR1 and CDR2: MNHEY, SVGAGI.

This clone was counted once. The rearrangement links TRBV7-9 to TRBJ1-1; 8 nucleotides match TRBD1. Germline V gives CDR1 SEHNR, CDR2 FQNEAQ (reference sequence). There are 15 residues in the CDR3. The ends lost 5 bases at V and 1 base at J; junction bases unmatched: 6. The CDR3 spells CASSAGQDQNTEAFF. In DNA, the CDR3 is TGTGCCAGCAGCGCGGGACAGGACCAGAACACTGAAGCTTTCTTT.

The V call is TRBV28, the J call TRBJ1-2; TRBD1 might be the D (6 bases). This CDR3 is built from 18 residues. Trimming took 1 base from V and 5 from J, leaving 23 bases between them. CDR1 is MDHEN and CDR2 is SYDVKM in the germline V gene. CDR3 residues: CASSLFMFWDTPTYGYTF. For the CDR3, the DNA is TGTGCCAGCAGTTTATTTATGTTTTGGGACACTCCGACGTATGGCTACACCTTC.

As to this clone: The junction and the germline gene differ at one end; a read error may be behind it. This sequence joins TRBV28 and TRBJ2-7, with TRBD2 matching 9 bases. CDR1 and CDR2 from the germline V gene are MDHEN and SYDVKM. The CDR3 contains 11 residues. Here the CDR3 reads CASSHSGRVWF. In DNA, the CDR3 is TGTGCCAGCAGTCATAGCGGGAGAGTATGGTTC.

This clone was seen a single time. The CDR3 spells CASSLLGGTNYEQYF. CDR3 nucleotide sequence: TGTGCCAGCAGCTTATTAGGGGGAACAAACTACGAGCAGTACTTC. The chain combines TRBV11-2 with TRBJ2-7; maybe TRBD1 (6 bases). The CDR3 is 15 amino acids. CDR1 is SGHAT and CDR2 is FQNNGV in the germline V gene. The V end was cut by 2 bases, the J end by 3 bases, with 14 bases between.

J is TRBJ2-3 and V is TRBV28; 7 bases are shared with TRBD1. Trimming removed 5 bases from V and 5 bases from J; junction bases left unmatched: 10. The germline V gene encodes CDR1 MDHEN and CDR2 SYDVKM. The CDR3 covers 15 residues. For the CDR3, the DNA is TGTGCCAGCAGTCAAAAGACAGGGATGGGAGATACGCAGTATTTT. Its translation: CASSQKTGMGDTQYF.

This clone showed up many times. The genes are TRBV10-1 and TRBJ2-3, with D uncertain. Trimming left V 4 bases short and J 4 bases short, with 12 bases between. The CDR3 consists of 14 residues. Looked up from germline, CDR1 is WNHNN and CDR2 is SYGVQD (reference sequence). This chain's CDR3 is CASSVGQDADTQYF. The DNA for the CDR3 is TGCGCCAGCAGTGTCGGGCAGGACGCAGATACGCAGTATTTT.

J is TRBJ1-2 and V is TRBV7-9; D possibly corresponds to TRBD1 (5 bases). The CDR3 has 12 residues. V was cut by 5 bases and J by 3 bases, with 7 bases left in between. Germline V CDR1 and CDR2: SEHNR, FQNEAQ (reference sequence). The CDR3 spells CASSQGDYGYTF. CDR3 DNA: TGTGCCAGCAGCCAAGGGGACTATGGCTACACCTTC.

The V call is TRBV5-1, the J call TRBJ2-2; TRBD1 agrees at 8 bases. The CDR3 sequence is 14 residues long. V trimming: 4 bases; J trimming: 7 bases; junction bases outside the gene matches: 6. CDR1 and CDR2 (germline): SGHRS, YFSETQ. CDR3 sequence reads: CASSGGQEGGELFF. CDR3 bases: TGCGCCAGCAGCGGGGGACAGGAAGGCGGGGAGCTGTTTTTT.

This rearrangement joins TRBV27 to TRBJ2-7; possibly TRBD2 for D (7 bases). The CDR3 consists of 16 residues. Germline CDR1 reads MNHEY; CDR2 reads SMNVEV (reference sequence). The V and J ends lost 5 bases and 2 bases respectively, with 19 bases between them. Written as DNA, the CDR3 is TGTGCCAGCAGTCCAATGGGGGGGGCTCAACCCTACGAGCAGTACTTC. Encoded protein: CASSPMGGAQPYEQYF.

This clone was counted between two and nine times. The CDR3 here is CASSRAIGSYNEQFF. In DNA form, the CDR3 reads TGTGCCAGCAGCCGGGCCATAGGCTCCTACAATGAGCAGTTCTTC. This chain links TRBV7-9 with TRBJ2-1; D ambiguous. Trimming took off 5 bases at V and 0 bases at J, with 11 bases between the two ends. This CDR3 has 15 residues. CDR1 SEHNR and CDR2 FQNEAQ come from the germline V gene (reference sequence).

CDR3 coding DNA: TGTGCCAGCTCATCCCTCTCAGGGCAAAGGGCCTACGAGCAGTACTTC. Its translation: CASSSLSGQRAYEQYF. The chain is built from TRBV18 and TRBJ2-7; a possible D gene is TRBD1 (5 bases). Germline-derived CDR1 and CDR2 are KGHSH and LQKENI. The CDR3 spans 16 residues. The V end was cut by 5 bases, the J end by 2 bases, with 19 bases between.

The rearrangement links TRBV7-9 to TRBJ1-2, with D hard to call. V was shortened by 0 bases and J by 2 bases, with 7 bases between the two germline ends. This CDR3 comprises 14 residues. Germline V lookup: CDR1 SEHNR, CDR2 FQNEAQ (reference sequence). CDR3 in DNA: TGTGCCAGCAGCTTAGCGACACCAAACTATGGCTACACCTTC. Translating it yields CASSLATPNYGYTF.

The chain has TRBV11-2 and TRBJ2-1; D might be TRBD2 (6 bases). This CDR3 has 16 amino acids. Deletions cut 0 bases from V and 6 bases from J, with 15 bases between. Germline-derived CDR1 and CDR2 are SGHAT and FQNNGV. The CDR3 DNA sequence: TGTGCCAGCAGCTTAGATCTAGTGGGAGGAGGCAATGAGCAGTTCTTC. This codes for CASSLDLVGGGNEQFF.

The chain uses TRBV7-8 and TRBJ1-1; D remains ambiguous. The germline CDR1 and CDR2 sequences are SGHVS and FQNEAQ. With 2 bases removed from V and 0 bases from J, the gap between germline ends came to 7 bases. The CDR3 totals 14 residues. The CDR3 DNA is TGTGCCAGCAGCTTATTTAACATGAACACTGAAGCTTTCTTT. Its protein product is CASSLFNMNTEAFF.